This TCR beta chain was sequenced during a study of CD8 T cells in Susac syndrome. The CDR3 covers 14 residues. V was cut by 0 bases and J by 5 bases, with 11 bases left in between. Germline V CDR1 and CDR2: LGHDT, YNNKEL (reference sequence). With random hexamers, reverse transcription was performed on about 0.5 to 1 ug of RNA. TCRdb passed the immunoSEQ multiplex PCR reads through MiXCR, listing each CDR3 protein once. The sample includes more than 120,000 distinct CDR3 sequences, around 94% of them seen just once. The chain uses TRBV3-1 and TRBJ2-7, with no clear D. This TCR was recovered from a human donor in good health. Sequenced material: CD4+ T cells from PBMCs. The CDR3 is CASSQDPRLHEQYF. In DNA, the CDR3 is TGTGCCAGCAGCCAAGACCCGCGCCTCCACGAGCAGTACTTC.